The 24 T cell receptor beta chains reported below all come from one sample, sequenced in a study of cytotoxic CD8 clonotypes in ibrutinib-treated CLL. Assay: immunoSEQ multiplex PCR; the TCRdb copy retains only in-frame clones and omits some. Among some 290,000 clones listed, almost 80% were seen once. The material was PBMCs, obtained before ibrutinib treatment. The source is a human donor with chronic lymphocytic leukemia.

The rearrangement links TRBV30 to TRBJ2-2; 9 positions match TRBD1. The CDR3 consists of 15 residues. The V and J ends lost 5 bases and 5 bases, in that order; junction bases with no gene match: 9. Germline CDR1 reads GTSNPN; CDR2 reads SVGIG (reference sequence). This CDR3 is CAWDPGQGGTGELFF. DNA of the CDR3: TGTGCCTGGGACCCGGGACAGGGTGGTACCGGGGAGCTGTTTTTT.

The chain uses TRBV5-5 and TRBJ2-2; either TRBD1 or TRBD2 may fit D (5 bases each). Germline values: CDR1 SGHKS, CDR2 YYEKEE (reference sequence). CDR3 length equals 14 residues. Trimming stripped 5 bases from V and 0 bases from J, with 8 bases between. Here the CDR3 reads CASRWDPNTGELFF. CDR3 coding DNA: TGTGCCAGCAGATGGGACCCGAACACCGGGGAGCTGTTTTTT. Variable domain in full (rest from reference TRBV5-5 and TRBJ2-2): DAGVTQSPTHLIKTRGQQVTLRCSPISGHKSVSWYQQVLGQGPQFIFQYYEKEERGRGNFPDRFSARQFPNYSSELNVNALLLGDSALYLCASRWDPNTGELFFGEGSRLTVL.

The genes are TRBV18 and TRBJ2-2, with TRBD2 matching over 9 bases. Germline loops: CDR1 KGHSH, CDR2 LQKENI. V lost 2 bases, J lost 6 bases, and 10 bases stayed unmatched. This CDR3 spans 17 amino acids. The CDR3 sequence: CASSPVWREGRSGELFF. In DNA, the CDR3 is TGTGCCAGCTCACCAGTCTGGCGGGAGGGCCGGTCCGGGGAGCTGTTTTTT.

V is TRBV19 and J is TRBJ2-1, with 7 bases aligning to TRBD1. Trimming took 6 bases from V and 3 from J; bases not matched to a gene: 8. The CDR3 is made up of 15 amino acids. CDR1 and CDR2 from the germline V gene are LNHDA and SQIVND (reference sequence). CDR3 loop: CASRGTAASYNEQFF. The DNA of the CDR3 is TGTGCCAGTAGAGGGACAGCCGCTAGCTACAATGAGCAGTTCTTC. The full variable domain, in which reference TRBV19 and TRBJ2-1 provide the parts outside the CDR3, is DGGITQSPKYLFRKEGQNVTLSCEQNLNHDAMYWYRQDPGQGLRLIYYSQIVNDFQKGDIAEGYSVSREKKESFPLTVTSAQKNPTAFYLCASRGTAASYNEQFFGPGTRLTVL.

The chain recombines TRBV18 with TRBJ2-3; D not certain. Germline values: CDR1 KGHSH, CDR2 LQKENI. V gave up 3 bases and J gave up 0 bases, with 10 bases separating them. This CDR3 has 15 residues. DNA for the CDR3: TGTGCCAGCTCACCCTACGGCGGTAGCACAGATACGCAGTATTTT. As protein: CASSPYGGSTDTQYF.

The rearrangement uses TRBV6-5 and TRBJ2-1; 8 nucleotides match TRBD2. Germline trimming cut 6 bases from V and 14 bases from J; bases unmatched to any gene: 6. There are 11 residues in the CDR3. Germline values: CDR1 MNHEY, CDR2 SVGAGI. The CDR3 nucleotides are TGTGCCAGCAGCCACGGACTAGCAAAGTTCTTC. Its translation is CASSHGLAKFF.

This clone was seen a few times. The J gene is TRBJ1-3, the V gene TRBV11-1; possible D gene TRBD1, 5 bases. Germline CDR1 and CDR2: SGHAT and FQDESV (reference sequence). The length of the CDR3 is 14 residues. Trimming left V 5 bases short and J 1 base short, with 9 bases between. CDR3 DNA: TGTGCCAGCAGCATCACAGGATCTGGAAACACCATATATTTT. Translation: CASSITGSGNTIYF.

Here the CDR3 reads CASSVEWDSHTDTQYF. The CDR3 DNA reads TGTGCCAGCAGCGTAGAGTGGGACAGTCACACAGATACGCAGTATTTT. The rearrangement links TRBV9 to TRBJ2-3; 7 positions match TRBD1. Germline V gene data show CDR1 as SGDLS and CDR2 as YYNGEE. This CDR3 contains 16 residues. The V gene end was trimmed by 0 bases and the J gene end by 2 bases; junction bases not matched to a gene: 6. Drawing the rest from reference TRBV9 and TRBJ2-3, the complete variable domain is DSGVTQTPKHLITATGQRVTLRCSPRSGDLSVYWYQQSLDQGLQFLIQYYNGEERAKGNILERFSAQQFPDLHSELNLSSLELGDSALYFCASSVEWDSHTDTQYFGPGTRLTVL.

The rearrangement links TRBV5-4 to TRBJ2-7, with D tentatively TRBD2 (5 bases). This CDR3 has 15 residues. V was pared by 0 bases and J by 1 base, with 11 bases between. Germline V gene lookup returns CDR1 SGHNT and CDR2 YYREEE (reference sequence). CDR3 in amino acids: CASSLDGVGSYEQYF. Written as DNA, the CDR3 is TGTGCCAGCAGCTTGGACGGGGTCGGGTCCTACGAGCAGTACTTC.

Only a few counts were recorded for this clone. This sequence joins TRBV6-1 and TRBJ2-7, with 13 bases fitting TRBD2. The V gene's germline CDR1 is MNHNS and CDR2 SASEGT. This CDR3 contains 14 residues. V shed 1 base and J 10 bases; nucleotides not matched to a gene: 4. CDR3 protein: CASSEGTSGSEQYF. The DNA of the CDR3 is TGTGCCAGCAGTGAAGGGACTAGCGGGAGTGAACAGTACTTC.

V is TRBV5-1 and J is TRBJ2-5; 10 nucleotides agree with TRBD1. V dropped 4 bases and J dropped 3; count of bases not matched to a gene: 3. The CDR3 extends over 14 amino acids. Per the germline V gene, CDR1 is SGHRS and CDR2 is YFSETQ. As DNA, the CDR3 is TGCGCCAGCAGCCTAGGGACAGGGGAAGAGACCCAGTACTTC. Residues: CASSLGTGEETQYF.

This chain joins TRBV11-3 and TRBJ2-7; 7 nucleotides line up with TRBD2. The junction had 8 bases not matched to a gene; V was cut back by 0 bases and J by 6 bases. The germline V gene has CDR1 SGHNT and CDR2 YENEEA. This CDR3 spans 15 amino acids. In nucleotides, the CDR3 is TGTGCCAGCAGCTTAGATCGGTACTCGGGAGGCGAGCAGTACTTC. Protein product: CASSLDRYSGGEQYF.

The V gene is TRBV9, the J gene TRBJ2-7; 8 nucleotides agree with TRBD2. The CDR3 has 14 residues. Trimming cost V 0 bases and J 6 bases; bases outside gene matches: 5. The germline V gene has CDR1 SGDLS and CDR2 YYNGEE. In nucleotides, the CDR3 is TGTGCCAGCAGCGTAGGACTAGCGACTTTCGAGCAGTACTTC. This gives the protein CASSVGLATFEQYF.

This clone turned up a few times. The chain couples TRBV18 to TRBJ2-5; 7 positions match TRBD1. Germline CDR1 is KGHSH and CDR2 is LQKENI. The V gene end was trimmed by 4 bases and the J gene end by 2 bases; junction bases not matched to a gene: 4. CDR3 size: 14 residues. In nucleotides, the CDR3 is TGTGCCAGCTCACTGGGACAGATACAAGAGACCCAGTACTTC. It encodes CASSLGQIQETQYF. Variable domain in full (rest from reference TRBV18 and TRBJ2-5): NAGVMQNPRHLVRRRGQEARLRCSPMKGHSHVYWYRQLPEEGLKFMVYLQKENIIDESGMPKERFSAEFPKEGPSILRIQQVVRGDSAAYFCASSLGQIQETQYFGPGTRLLVL.

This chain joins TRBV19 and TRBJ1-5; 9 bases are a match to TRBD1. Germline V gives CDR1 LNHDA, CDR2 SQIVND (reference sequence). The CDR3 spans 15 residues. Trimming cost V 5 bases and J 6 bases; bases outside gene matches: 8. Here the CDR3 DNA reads TGTGCCAGTAGTGTAGGACAGGGGAGGCCTCAGCCCCAGCATTTT. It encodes CASSVGQGRPQPQHF.

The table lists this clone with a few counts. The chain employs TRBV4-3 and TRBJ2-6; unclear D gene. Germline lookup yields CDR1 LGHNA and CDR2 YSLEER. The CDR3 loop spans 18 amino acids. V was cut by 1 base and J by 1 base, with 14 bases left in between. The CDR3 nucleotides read TGCGCCAGCAGCCAAGTTTTTTACGTCGAATCTGGGGCCAACGTCCTGACTTTC. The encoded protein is CASSQVFYVESGANVLTF.

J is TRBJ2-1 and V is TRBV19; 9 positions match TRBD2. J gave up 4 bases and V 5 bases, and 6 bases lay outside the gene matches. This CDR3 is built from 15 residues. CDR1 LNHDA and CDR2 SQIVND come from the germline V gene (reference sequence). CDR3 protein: CASSWSGRIYNEQFF. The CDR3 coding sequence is TGTGCCAGTAGTTGGAGCGGGAGGATATACAATGAGCAGTTCTTC.

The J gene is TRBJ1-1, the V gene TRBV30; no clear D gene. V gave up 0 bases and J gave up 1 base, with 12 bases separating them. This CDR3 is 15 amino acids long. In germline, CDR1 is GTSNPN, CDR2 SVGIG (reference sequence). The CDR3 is CAWSVRWGGNTEAFF. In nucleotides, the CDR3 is TGTGCCTGGAGTGTACGTTGGGGTGGGAACACTGAAGCTTTCTTT.

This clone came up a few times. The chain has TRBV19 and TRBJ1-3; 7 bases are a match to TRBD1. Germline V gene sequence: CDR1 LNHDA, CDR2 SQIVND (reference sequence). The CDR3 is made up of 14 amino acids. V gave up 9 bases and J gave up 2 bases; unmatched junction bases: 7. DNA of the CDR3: TGTGCCAGCCGGACAGGTTCGGCTGGAAACACCATATATTTT. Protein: CASRTGSAGNTIYF.

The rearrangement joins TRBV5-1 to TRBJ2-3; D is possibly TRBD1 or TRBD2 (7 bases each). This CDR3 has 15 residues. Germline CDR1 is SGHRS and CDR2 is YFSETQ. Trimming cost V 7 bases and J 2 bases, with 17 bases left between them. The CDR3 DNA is TGCGCCAGCGGGCGACAGGGAGGGGTCACAGATACGCAGTATTTT. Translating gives CASGRQGGVTDTQYF.

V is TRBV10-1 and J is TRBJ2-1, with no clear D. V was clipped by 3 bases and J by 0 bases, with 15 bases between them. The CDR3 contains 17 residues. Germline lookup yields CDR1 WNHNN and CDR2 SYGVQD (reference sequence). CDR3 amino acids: CASSDGVGRSSYNEQFF. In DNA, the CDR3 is TGCGCCAGCAGTGATGGGGTAGGGCGGAGCTCCTACAATGAGCAGTTCTTC.

The CDR3 nucleotides are TGTGCCAGCAGCCCAAAACTAGCGGGGGGCACAGATACGCAGTATTTT. Translated, it gives CASSPKLAGGTDTQYF. The chain uses TRBV5-4 and TRBJ2-3; TRBD2 matches at 11 bases. This CDR3 region has 16 residues. Germline CDR1 SGHNT, CDR2 YYREEE (reference sequence). With V trimmed by 4 bases and J by 1 base, 5 bases remained unmatched. The whole variable domain, remainder taken from reference TRBV5-4 and TRBJ2-3, is ETGVTQSPTHLIKTRGQQVTLRCSSQSGHNTVSWYQQALGQGPQFIFQYYREEENGRGNFPPRFSGLQFPNYSSELNVNALELDDSALYLCASSPKLAGGTDTQYFGPGTRLTVL.

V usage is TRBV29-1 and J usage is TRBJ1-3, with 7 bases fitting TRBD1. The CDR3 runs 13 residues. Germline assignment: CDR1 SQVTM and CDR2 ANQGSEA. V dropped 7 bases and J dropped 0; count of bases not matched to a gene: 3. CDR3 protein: CSAQGGSGNTIYF. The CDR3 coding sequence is TGCAGCGCCCAGGGGGGCTCTGGAAACACCATATATTTT.

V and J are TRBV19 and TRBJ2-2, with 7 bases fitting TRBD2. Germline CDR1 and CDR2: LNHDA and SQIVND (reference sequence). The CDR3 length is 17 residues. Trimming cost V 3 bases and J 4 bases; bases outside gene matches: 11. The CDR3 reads CASSILRWGRGTGELFF. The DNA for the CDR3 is TGTGCCAGTAGTATTCTTCGTTGGGGGAGGGGCACCGGGGAGCTGTTTTTT.